What follows describes a single TCR beta chain. Its antigen is as yet unknown. This sample was included in a study of a mutant IDH1 vaccine in newly diagnosed glioma. Across the study: Investigators started vaccination 4-6 weeks after radiotherapy alone, or with temozolomide cycles.

The assay was immunoSEQ multiplex PCR, and TCRdb's table has in-frame clones only and misses some. The table records around 53,000 clones, approximately 79% of them present only once. Time point denoted: week 35, safety follow-up. Mutant IDH1 20-mer peptide, at 300 ug, made up each vaccine dose, with topical imiquimod. Trimming cost V 5 bases and J 3 bases, with 10 bases left between them. Germline CDR1 and CDR2: LGHNT and FRNRAP. The CDR3 contains 13 residues. The rearrangement links TRBV12-5 to TRBJ1-1, with D unresolved. The sample here was PBMCs, taken from a glioma patient whose treatment included an IDH1 peptide vaccine. The TCR originated in a man aged 35 to 55 with glioma. The CDR3 loop is CASGPDIYTEAFF. CDR3 in DNA: TGTGCTAGTGGTCCAGACATATACACTGAAGCTTTCTTT.